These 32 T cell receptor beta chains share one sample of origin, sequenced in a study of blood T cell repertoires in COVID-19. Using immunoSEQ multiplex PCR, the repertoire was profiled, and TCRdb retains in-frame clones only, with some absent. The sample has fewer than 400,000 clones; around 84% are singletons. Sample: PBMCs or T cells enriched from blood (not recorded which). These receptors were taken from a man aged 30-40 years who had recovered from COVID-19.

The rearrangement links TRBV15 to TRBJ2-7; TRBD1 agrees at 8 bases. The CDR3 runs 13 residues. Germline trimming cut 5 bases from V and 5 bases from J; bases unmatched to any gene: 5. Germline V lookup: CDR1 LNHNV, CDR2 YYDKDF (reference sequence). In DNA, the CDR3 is TGTGCCACCAGCGGTGACAGGGGCGACGAGCAGTACTTC. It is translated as CATSGDRGDEQYF.

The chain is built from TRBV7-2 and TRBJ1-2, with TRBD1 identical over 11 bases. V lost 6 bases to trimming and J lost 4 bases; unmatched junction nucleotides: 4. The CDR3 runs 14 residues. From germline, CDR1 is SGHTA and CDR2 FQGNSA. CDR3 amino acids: CASRRTGGPYGYTF. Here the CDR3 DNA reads TGTGCCAGCAGACGGACAGGGGGCCCCTATGGCTACACCTTC.

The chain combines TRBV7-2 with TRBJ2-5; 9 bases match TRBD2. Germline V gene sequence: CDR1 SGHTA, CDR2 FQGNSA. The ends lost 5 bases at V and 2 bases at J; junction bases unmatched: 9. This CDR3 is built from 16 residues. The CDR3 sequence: CASSLQREVGQETQYF. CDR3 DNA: TGTGCCAGCAGCCTTCAGCGGGAGGTGGGACAAGAGACCCAGTACTTC. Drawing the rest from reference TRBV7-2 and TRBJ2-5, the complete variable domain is GAGVSQSPSNKVTEKGKDVELRCDPISGHTALYWYRQSLGQGLEFLIYFQGNSAPDKSGLPSDRFSAERTGGSVSTLTIQRTQQEDSAVYLCASSLQREVGQETQYFGPGTRLLVL.

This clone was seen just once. The CDR3 bases are TGTGCCACCAGTGGTGGGAGGGACCCCAAAAACATTCAGTACTTC. This gives the protein CATSGGRDPKNIQYF. The chain recombines TRBV24-1 with TRBJ2-4; 7 nucleotides match TRBD2. The J segment lost 2 bases and the V segment lost 5 bases, leaving 5 bases of the junction unmatched. The CDR3 is made up of 15 amino acids. Germline V gene sequence: CDR1 KGHDR, CDR2 SFDVKD.

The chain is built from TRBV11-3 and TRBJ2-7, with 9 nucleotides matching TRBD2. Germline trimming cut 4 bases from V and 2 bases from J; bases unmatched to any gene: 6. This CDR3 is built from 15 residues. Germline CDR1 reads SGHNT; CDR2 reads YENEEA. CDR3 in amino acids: CASSSRLAVPYEQYF. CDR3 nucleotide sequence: TGTGCCAGCAGCTCCCGACTAGCGGTTCCCTACGAGCAGTACTTC.

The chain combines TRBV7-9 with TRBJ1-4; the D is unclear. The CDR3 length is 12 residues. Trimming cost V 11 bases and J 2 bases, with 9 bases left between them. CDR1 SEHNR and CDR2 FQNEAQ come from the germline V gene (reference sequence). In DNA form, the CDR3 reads TGTGCCTTACAGCGGACTAATGAAAAACTGTTTTTT. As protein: CALQRTNEKLFF.

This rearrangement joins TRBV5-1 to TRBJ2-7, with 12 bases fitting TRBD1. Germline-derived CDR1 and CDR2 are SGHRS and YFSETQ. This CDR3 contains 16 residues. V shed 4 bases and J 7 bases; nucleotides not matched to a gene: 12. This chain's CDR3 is CASSRLTGTGGWEQYF. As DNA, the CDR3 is TGCGCCAGCAGCCGACTCACCGGGACAGGGGGCTGGGAGCAGTACTTC.

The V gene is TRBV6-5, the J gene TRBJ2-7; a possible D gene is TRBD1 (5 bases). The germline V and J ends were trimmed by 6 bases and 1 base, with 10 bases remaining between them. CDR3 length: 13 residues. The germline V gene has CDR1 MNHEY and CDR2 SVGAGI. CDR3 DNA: TGTGCCAGCAGCCTCAGGGAATCCTACGAGCAGTACTTC. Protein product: CASSLRESYEQYF.

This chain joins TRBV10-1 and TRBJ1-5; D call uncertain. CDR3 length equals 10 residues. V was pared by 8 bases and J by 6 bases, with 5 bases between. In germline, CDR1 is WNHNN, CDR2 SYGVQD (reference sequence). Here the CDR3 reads CASVFQPQHF. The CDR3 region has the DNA TGCGCCAGCGTATTTCAGCCCCAGCATTTT.

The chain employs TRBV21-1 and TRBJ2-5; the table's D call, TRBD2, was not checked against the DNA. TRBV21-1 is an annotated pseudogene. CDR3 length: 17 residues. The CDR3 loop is CASGNRREGTLQETQYF. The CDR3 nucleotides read TGTGCCAGCGGCAACCGGCGGGAGGGCACCCTCCAAGAGACCCAGTACTTC.

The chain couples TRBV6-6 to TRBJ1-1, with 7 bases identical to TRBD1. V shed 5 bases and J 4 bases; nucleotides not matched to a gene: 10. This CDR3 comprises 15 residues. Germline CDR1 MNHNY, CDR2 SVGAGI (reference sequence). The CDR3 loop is CASSAPTGTATEAFF. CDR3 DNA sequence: TGTGCCAGCAGTGCCCCGACAGGGACGGCCACTGAAGCTTTCTTT.

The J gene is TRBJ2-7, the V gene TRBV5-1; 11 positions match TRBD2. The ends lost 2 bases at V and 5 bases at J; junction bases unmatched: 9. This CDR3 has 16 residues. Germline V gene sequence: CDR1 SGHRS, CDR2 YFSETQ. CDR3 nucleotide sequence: TGCGCCAGCAGCTTAATAACTAGCGGGAGCATCAACGAGCAGTACTTC. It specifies CASSLITSGSINEQYF.

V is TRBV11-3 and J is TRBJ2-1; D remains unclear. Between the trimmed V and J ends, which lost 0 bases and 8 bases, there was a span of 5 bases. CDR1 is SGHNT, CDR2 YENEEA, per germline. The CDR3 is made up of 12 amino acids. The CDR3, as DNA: TGTGCCAGCAGCTTAGATCGAGATGAGCAGTTCTTC. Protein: CASSLDRDEQFF.

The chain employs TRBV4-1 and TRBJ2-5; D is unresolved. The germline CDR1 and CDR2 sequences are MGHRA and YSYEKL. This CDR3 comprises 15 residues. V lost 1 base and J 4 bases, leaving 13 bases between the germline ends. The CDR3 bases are TGCGCCAGCAGCCAAGCAAACCGAGCCGGAGAGACCCAGTACTTC. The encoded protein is CASSQANRAGETQYF.

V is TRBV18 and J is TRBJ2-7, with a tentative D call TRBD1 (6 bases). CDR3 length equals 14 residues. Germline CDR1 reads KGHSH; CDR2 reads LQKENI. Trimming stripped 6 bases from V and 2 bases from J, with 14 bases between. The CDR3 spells CASSGQLEAYEQYF. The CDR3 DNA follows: TGTGCCAGCTCCGGACAGCTGGAAGCCTACGAGCAGTACTTC.

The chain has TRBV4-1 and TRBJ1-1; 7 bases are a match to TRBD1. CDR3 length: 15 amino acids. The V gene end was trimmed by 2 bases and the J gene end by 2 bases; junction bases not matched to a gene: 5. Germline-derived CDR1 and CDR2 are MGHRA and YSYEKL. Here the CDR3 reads CASSQLYRGNTEAFF. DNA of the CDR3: TGCGCCAGCAGCCAACTGTACAGGGGCAACACTGAAGCTTTCTTT.

The CDR3 spells CASSFKSTGYRDGYTF. CDR3 in DNA: TGTGCCAGCAGCTTCAAAAGTACAGGGTATCGAGATGGCTACACCTTC. V and J are TRBV7-9 and TRBJ1-2, with D tentatively TRBD1 (6 bases). Germline V lookup: CDR1 SEHNR, CDR2 FQNEAQ (reference sequence). CDR3 length: 16 amino acids. Trimming took 3 bases from V and 6 from J, leaving 20 bases between them.

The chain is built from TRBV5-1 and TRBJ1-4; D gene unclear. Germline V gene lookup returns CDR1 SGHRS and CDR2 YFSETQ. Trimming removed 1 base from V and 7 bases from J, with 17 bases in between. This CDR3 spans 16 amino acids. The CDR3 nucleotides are TGCGCCAGCAGCTTGCGGGCAAGTTGGAGGAGTGAAAAACTGTTTTTT. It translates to CASSLRASWRSEKLFF.

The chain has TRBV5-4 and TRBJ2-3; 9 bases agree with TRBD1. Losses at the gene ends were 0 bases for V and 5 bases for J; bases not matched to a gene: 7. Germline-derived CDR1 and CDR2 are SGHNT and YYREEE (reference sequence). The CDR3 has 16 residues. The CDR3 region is CASSLEATGGGDTQYF. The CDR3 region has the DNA TGTGCCAGCAGCTTGGAAGCGACAGGGGGTGGAGATACGCAGTATTTT.

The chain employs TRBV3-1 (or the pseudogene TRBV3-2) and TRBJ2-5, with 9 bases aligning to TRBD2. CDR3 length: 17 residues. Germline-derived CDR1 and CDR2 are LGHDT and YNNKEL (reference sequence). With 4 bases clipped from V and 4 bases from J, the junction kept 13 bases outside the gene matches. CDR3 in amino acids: CASSLFSGRRSVETQYF. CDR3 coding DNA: TGTGCCAGCAGCCTATTCAGCGGGAGGAGGAGTGTAGAGACCCAGTACTTC.

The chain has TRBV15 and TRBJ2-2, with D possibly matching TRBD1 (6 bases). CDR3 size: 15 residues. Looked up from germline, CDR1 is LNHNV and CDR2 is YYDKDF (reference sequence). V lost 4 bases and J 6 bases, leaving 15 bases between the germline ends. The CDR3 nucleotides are TGTGCCACCAGCAACTTCCAGGGGAGCCCCGGGGAGCTGTTTTTT. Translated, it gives CATSNFQGSPGELFF.

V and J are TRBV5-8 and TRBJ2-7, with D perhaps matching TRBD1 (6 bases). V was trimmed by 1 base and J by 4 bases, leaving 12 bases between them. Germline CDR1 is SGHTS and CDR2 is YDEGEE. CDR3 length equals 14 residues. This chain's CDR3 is CASSLRGSTYEQYF. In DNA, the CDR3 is TGTGCCAGCAGCTTGAGGGGGTCTACGTACGAGCAGTACTTC.

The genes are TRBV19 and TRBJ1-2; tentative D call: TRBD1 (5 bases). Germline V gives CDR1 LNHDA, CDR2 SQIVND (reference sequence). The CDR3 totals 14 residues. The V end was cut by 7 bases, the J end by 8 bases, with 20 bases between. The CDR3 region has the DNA TGTGCCAGTACCCCCCGGTCGGGGGAGAGGGGCTACACCTTC. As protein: CASTPRSGERGYTF.

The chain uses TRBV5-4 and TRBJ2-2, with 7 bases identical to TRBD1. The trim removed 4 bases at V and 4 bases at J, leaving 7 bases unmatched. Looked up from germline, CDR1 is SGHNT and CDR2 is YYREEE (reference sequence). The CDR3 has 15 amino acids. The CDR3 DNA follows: TGTGCCAGCAGCCCACAGGGGTGGGGCACCGGGGAGCTGTTTTTT. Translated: CASSPQGWGTGELFF. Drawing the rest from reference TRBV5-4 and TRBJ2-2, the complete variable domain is ETGVTQSPTHLIKTRGQQVTLRCSSQSGHNTVSWYQQALGQGPQFIFQYYREEENGRGNFPPRFSGLQFPNYSSELNVNALELDDSALYLCASSPQGWGTGELFFGEGSRLTVL.

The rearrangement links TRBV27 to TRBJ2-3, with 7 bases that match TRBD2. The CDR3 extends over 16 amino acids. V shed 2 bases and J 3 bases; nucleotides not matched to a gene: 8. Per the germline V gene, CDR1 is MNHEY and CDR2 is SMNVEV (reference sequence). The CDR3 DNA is TGTGCCAGCAGTTTAGGTGCGGGAGAGGTAACAGATACGCAGTATTTT. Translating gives CASSLGAGEVTDTQYF.

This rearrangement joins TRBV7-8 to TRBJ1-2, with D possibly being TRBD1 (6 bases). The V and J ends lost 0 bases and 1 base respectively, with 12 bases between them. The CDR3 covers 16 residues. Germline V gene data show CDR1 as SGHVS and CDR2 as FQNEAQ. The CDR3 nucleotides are TGTGCCAGCAGCTTAGCACAGGGTACGGTTAACTATGGCTACACCTTC. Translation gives CASSLAQGTVNYGYTF. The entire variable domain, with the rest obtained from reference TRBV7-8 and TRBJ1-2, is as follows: GAGVSQSPRYKVAKRGQDVALRCDPISGHVSLFWYQQALGQGPEFLTYFQNEAQLDKSGLPSDRFFAERPEGSVSTLKIQRTQQEDSAVYLCASSLAQGTVNYGYTFGSGTRLTVV.

The CDR3 sequence: CASSLDGWAGGKSYEQYF. As DNA, the CDR3 is TGTGCCAGCAGCTTAGATGGTTGGGCAGGGGGCAAGTCCTACGAGCAGTACTTC. V usage is TRBV11-3 and J usage is TRBJ2-7, with 8 nucleotides matching TRBD1. From germline, CDR1 is SGHNT and CDR2 YENEEA. V gave up 0 bases and J gave up 1 base; unmatched junction bases: 11. The CDR3 sequence is 18 residues long. The variable domain in full, with the rest retrieved from reference TRBV11-3 and TRBJ2-7, is EAGVVQSPRYKIIEKKQPVAFWCNPISGHNTLYWYLQNLGQGPELLIRYENEEAVDDSQLPKDRFSAERLKGVDSTLKIQPAELGDSAVYLCASSLDGWAGGKSYEQYFGPGTRLTVT.

The CDR3 sequence is CASSMGTGEPYGYTF. CDR3 coding DNA: TGTGCCAGTAGTATGGGGACAGGGGAGCCGTATGGCTACACCTTC. The V and J genes are TRBV19 and TRBJ1-2; TRBD1 matches 10 bases. Germline V gene lookup returns CDR1 LNHDA and CDR2 SQIVND (reference sequence). The CDR3 is 15 amino acids. J lost 5 bases, V lost 3 bases, and 6 bases had no gene match.

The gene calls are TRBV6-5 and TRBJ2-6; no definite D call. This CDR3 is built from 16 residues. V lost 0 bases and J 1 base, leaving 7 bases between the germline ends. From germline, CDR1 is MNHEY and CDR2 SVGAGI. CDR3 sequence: CASSYSTSSGANVLTF. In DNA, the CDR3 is TGTGCCAGCAGTTACTCGACATCGTCTGGGGCCAACGTCCTGACTTTC.

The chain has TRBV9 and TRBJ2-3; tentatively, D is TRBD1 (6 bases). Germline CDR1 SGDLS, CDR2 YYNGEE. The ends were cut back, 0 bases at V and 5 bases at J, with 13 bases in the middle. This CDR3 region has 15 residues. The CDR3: CASSVGGRGIDTQYF. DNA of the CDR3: TGTGCCAGCAGCGTAGGAGGCAGGGGTATAGATACGCAGTATTTT. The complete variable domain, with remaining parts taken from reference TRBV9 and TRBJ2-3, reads DSGVTQTPKHLITATGQRVTLRCSPRSGDLSVYWYQQSLDQGLQFLIQYYNGEERAKGNILERFSAQQFPDLHSELNLSSLELGDSALYFCASSVGGRGIDTQYFGPGTRLTVL.

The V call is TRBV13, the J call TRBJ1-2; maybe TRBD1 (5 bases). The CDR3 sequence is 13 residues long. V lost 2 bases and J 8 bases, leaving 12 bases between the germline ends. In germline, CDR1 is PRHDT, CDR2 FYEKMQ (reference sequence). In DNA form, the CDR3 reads TGTGCCAGCAGCTTACAAGGGGCCAGGGGCTACACCTTC. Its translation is CASSLQGARGYTF.

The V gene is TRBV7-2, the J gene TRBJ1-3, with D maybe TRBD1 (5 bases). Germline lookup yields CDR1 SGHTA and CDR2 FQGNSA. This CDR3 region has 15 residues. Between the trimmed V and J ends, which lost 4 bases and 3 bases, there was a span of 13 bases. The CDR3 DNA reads TGTGCCAGCAGCTCGCCTGGAGGGGATGGAAACACCATATATTTT. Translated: CASSSPGGDGNTIYF.